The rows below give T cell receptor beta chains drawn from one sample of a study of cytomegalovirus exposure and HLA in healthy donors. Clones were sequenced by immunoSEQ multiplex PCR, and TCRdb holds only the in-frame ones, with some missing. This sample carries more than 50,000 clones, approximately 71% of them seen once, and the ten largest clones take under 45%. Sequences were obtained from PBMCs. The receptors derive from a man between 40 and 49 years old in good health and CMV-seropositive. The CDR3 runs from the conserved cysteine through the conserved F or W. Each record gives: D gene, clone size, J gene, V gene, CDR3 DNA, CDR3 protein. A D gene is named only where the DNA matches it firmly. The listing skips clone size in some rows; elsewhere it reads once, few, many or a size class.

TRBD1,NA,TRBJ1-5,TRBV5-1,TGCGCCAGCAGCACCGGACAGGGGCGTGAGCCCCAGCATTTT,CASSTGQGREPQHF
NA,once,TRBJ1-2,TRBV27,TGTGCCAGCAGTCCCGACCCCGAGGGTGGCTACACCTTC,CASSPDPEGGYTF
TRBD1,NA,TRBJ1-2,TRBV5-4,TGTGCCAGCAGCTTGGGGACAGGGGGATATGGCTACACCTTC,CASSLGTGGYGYTF
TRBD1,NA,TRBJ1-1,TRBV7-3,TGTGCCAGCAGCTCGGGACAGATGAACACTGAAGCTTTCTTT,CASSSGQMNTEAFF
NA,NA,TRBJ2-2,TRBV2,TGTGCCAGCAGGACCGACATGGATGGGACCGGGGAGCTGTTTTTT,CASRTDMDGTGELFF
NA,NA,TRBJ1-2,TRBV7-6,TGTGCCAGCAGCTCTGGACAGACCTATGGCTACACCTTC,CASSSGQTYGYTF
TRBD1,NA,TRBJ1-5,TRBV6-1,TGTGCCAGCTCGCCAGGGGGGTATAGCAATCAGCCCCAGCATTTT,CASSPGGYSNQPQHF
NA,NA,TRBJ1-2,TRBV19,TGTGCCAGTAGTCCCCCGGACGGACTAAGATATGGCTACACCTTC,CASSPPDGLRYGYTF
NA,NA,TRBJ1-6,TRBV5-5,TGTGCCAGTCAATCAGGGCCCTCAAATTCACCCCTCCACTTT,CASQSGPSNSPLHF
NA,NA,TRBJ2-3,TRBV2,TGTGCCAGCAGTTGGAGGAGCAGCACAGATACGCAGTATTTT,CASSWRSSTDTQYF
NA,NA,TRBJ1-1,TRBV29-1,TGCAGCGTTCAGGGGATGAACACTGAAGCTTTCTTT,CSVQGMNTEAFF
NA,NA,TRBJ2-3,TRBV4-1,TGCGCCAGCAGCCAAGAAGGGACTGGGGATACGCAGTATTTT,CASSQEGTGDTQYF
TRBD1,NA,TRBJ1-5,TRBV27,TGTGCCAGCACAAGGGGGCGGAATCAGCCCCAGCATTTT,CASTRGRNQPQHF
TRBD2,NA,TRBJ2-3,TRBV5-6,TGTGCCAGCAGCTTGGGCGTGGCTAGCGGATTAGATACGCAGTATTTT,CASSLGVASGLDTQYF
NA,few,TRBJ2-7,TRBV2,TGTGCCAGCATGAGGGTAGGGGGCGAGCAGTACTTC,CASMRVGGEQYF
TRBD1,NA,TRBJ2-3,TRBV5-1,TGCGCCAGCAGCTTTTCAGGGGGCGGCACAGATACGCAGTATTTT,CASSFSGGGTDTQYF
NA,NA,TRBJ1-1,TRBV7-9,TGTGCCAGCAGCGGACCTTCCAGGGCTGAAGCTTTCTTT,CASSGPSRAEAFF
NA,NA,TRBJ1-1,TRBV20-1,TGCAGTGCTCGCGACAGGCTCGAAGCTTTCTTT,CSARDRLEAFF
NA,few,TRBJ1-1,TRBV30,TGTGCCTGGAGTCGACTAAGGATGATGAACACTGAAGCTTTCTTT,CAWSRLRMMNTEAFF
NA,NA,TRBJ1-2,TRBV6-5,TGTGCCAGCACTCCTGAAAGTGGAGGGAGCTATGGTTACACCTTC,CASTPESGGSYGYTF
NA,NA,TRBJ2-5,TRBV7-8,TGTGCCAGCAGCTTAGCACCCGGGGGTGAGACCCAGTACTTC,CASSLAPGGETQYF
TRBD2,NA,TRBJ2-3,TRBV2,TGTGCCAGCAGCGGAACTACTAGCGGGGGGATACTCGGCACAGATACGCAGTATTTT,CASSGTTSGGILGTDTQYF
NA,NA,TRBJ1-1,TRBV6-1,TGTGCCAGCAGATTGACAGCGAACACTGAAGCTTTCTTT,CASRLTANTEAFF
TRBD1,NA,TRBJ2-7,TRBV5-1,TGCGCCAGCAGCTTGGGACAGGGGTCGGCGCAGTACTTC,CASSLGQGSAQYF
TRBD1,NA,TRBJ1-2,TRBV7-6,TGTGCCAGCAGCCCAGGGGGGACAGGGGGCCGGGGCTACACCTTC,CASSPGGTGGRGYTF
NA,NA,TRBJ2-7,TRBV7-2,TGTGCCAGCAGCTTATCCGGGAGCTCCTACGAGCAGTACTTC,CASSLSGSSYEQYF
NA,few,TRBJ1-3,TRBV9,TGTGCCAGCAGCCTCTCACTTCCTGGCTCTGGAAACACCATATATTTT,CASSLSLPGSGNTIYF
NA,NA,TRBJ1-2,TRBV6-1,TGTGCCAGCACCATACTGGACAGAAGCTACACCTTC,CASTILDRSYTF
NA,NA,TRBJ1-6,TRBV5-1,TGCGCCAGCAGCTTAGACGGGAGCTCCTATAATTCCCCCCTCCACTTT,CASSLDGSSYNSPLHF
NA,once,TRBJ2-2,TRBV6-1,TGTGCCAGCGCCCCCCCGGGAACCGGGGAGCTGTTTTTT,CASAPPGTGELFF
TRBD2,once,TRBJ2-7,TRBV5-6,TGTGCCAGCAGTCGCGGACTAGCGGGTACCTACGAGCAGTACTTC,CASSRGLAGTYEQYF
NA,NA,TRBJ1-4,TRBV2,TGTGCCAGCGATCTCACAGGGCTCGGTGAAAAACTGTTTTTT,CASDLTGLGEKLFF
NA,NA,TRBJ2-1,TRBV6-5,TGTGCCAGCAGTGACTGGGAGGCGCGAGAGCAGTTCTTC,CASSDWEAREQFF
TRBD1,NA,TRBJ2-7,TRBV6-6,TGTGCCAGCAGTTACTCGGAGGACAGGGGGCGAGAGCAGTACTTC,CASSYSEDRGREQYF
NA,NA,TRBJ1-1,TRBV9,TGTGCCAGCAGCGCCGTACAGGGCACTGAAGCTTTCTTT,CASSAVQGTEAFF
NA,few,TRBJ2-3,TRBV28,TGTGCCAGCAGTTTGAGTGCTAGCACAGATACGCAGTATTTT,CASSLSASTDTQYF
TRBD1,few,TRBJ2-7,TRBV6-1,TGTGCCAGCAGTGAGCCAACGGGACAGGGTATCTACGAGCAGTACTTC,CASSEPTGQGIYEQYF
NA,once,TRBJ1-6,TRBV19,TGTGCCAGTACCACCTATAATTCACCCCTCCACTTT,CASTTYNSPLHF
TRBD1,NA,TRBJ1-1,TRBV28,TGTGCCAGCAGTTCGGACAGGGCTGAAGCTTTCTTT,CASSSDRAEAFF
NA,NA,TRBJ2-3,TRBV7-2,TGTGCCAGCAGCTTTAATGCTCATTCTATGGATACGCAGTATTTT,CASSFNAHSMDTQYF
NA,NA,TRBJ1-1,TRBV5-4,TGTGCCAGCACCCGGGAGAGTGAAGCTTTCTTT,CASTRESEAFF
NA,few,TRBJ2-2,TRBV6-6,TGTGCCAGCAGTAAATTCTCAGGGAACACCGGGGAGCTGTTTTTT,CASSKFSGNTGELFF
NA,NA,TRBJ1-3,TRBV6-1,TGTGCCATAGAACAGGGATTAGCTGGAAACACCATATATTTT,CAIEQGLAGNTIYF
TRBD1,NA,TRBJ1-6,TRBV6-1,TGTGCCAGCCAAAAGGGGGCGATTAATTCACCCCTCCACTTT,CASQKGAINSPLHF
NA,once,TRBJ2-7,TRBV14,TGTGCCAGCAGCCGCTTCCAGGGTTCTCGCGAGCAGTACTTC,CASSRFQGSREQYF
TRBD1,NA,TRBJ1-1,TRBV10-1,TGCGCCAGCAGTGAACAGGGGGGTACTGAAGCTTTCTTT,CASSEQGGTEAFF
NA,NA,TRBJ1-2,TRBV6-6,TGTGCCAGCAGTACCCAAGGGGGGGTTAATGGCTACACCTTC,CASSTQGGVNGYTF
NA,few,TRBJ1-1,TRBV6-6,TGTGCCAGCAGCCTACTAAATGTTCAGGGCCCAAATGAAGCTTTCTTT,CASSLLNVQGPNEAFF